The T cell receptor (beta chain) under discussion was sequenced for a study of T cell repertoires in cytomegalovirus infection. At least ten counts were recorded for this clonotype. This CDR3 comprises 15 residues. The V gene's germline CDR1 is SGHTA and CDR2 FQGNSA. V lost 3 bases to trimming and J lost 2 bases; unmatched junction nucleotides: 5. TCRdb redid the calling of the reads with MiXCR, one entry per CDR3 protein. Among a few hundred thousand distinct CDR3 sequences listed, roughly an eighth were seen once. The source of this sequence is a human donor in good health (CMV status not recorded). Some clones in this sample may be carry-over from other donors' samples. Sequenced sample: PBMCs. V and J are TRBV7-2 and TRBJ2-5; 8 nucleotides agree with TRBD2. The CDR3 nucleotides read TGTGCCAGCAGCTTCGGACTAGCAGCACAAGAGACCCAGTACTTC. Amino acids: CASSFGLAAQETQYF.